This TCR beta chain was captured by sequencing in a study of blood T cell repertoires in COVID-19. Study information: The cDNA or gDNA used as material had been derived from T cells, B-cell-depleted T cells, or PBMCs.

The table lists this clone with a few counts. Trimming shortened V by 5 bases and J by 3 bases, and 11 bases separated the two germline ends. The CDR3 contains 13 residues. Germline V gene sequence: CDR1 MNHEY, CDR2 SVGAGI. Profiled with immunoSEQ multiplex PCR; TCRdb holds only in-frame clones, not every one. This sample carries about 15,000 clones, more than 75% of them seen once, and the ten largest clones take approximately 15%. The TCR was taken from a human donor in a cohort sampled during active COVID-19. The specimen was peripheral blood. V gene TRBV6-5 combines with J gene TRBJ2-7; D is perhaps TRBD2 (6 bases). The CDR3 nucleotides read TGTGCCAGCAGTCGGGACTCGATCTACGAGCAGTACTTC. This encodes CASSRDSIYEQYF.